This TCR beta chain was recorded in a study of T-cell reconstitution after alpha-beta-depleted transplantation in children. V was pared by 5 bases and J by 7 bases, with 12 bases between. Germline V CDR1 and CDR2: ENHRY, SYGVKD. The CDR3 is 13 amino acids. The TCRbeta library was prepared with unique molecular identifiers. TCRdb processed the PCR reads anew with MiXCR; each CDR3 protein has one entry. The profile covers fewer than 550,000 distinct CDR3 sequences, with roughly a tenth appearing a single time and about 5% taken by the ten largest. This TCR came from a human donor who donated a stem cell graft to a child with acute myeloid leukemia. Sequencing was performed on PBMCs from the stem cell graft donor, taken from the stem cell graft. The V gene is TRBV10-3, the J gene TRBJ2-1, with a possible D match to TRBD1 (5 bases). Here the CDR3 reads CAISKNQGNEQFF. CDR3 bases: TGTGCCATCAGTAAAAATCAGGGAAATGAGCAGTTCTTC.